This TCR beta chain derives from a study of blood T cell repertoires in COVID-19. This CDR3 spans 15 amino acids. V lost 0 bases, J lost 7 bases, and 3 bases stayed unmatched. CDR1 is SGHVS, CDR2 FQNEAQ, per germline. The protocol was immunoSEQ multiplex PCR, while the TCRdb copy is restricted to in-frame clones and leaves out a portion. Among about 200,000 clones listed, about 90% were seen once. The genes are TRBV7-8 and TRBJ1-6, with 7 bases identical to TRBD1. Sequences were obtained from peripheral blood. The clonotype originates from a man aged 25-45 years with acute or convalescent COVID-19. CDR3 sequence (DNA): TGTGCCAGCAGCTTAGCGGCCAGGGGGAATTCACCCCTCCACTTT. It specifies CASSLAARGNSPLHF.